This T cell receptor beta chain appears in the sequencing data of a study of tissue T cells after allogeneic stem cell transplantation. By sample share, this clone is medium-sized (0.01 to 0.1%). Gene names denote mouse genes. The observed sequence ends 1 residue before the CDR3 terminus, with the missing tail filled in from the germline J gene. Using immunoSEQ multiplex PCR, the repertoire was profiled, and TCRdb retains in-frame clones only, with some absent. Altogether approximately 7,100 clones are present, roughly 34% being singletons, with the ten largest covering 5.5% to 8%. The time point here: mouse harvest day 14 after allogeneic transplant. Tail vein injection delivered 10^7 T-cell-depleted bone marrow cells and 10^6 splenic CD5+ T cells. The CDR3 sequence is 15 residues long. The germline gives CDR1 NSQYPW, CDR2 LRSPGD (reference sequence). V lost 2 bases, J lost 3 bases, and 3 bases stayed unmatched.

Sequencing was performed on skin. The clonotype originates from a female BALB/c mouse given C57BL/6 T cells with graft-versus-host disease after an allogeneic hematopoietic cell transplant. This chain links TRBV1 with TRBJ2-1, with 8 bases fitting TRBD1. The CDR3: CTCSARDRLYAEQFF. Partial CDR3 DNA: TGCACCTGCAGTGCACGGGACAGGCTCTATGCTGAGCAGTTC. Combining the CDR3 with reference TRBV1 and TRBJ2-1 gives the whole variable domain VTLLEQNPRWRLVPRGQAVNLRCILKNSQYPWMSWYQQDLQKQLQWLFTLRSPGDKEVKSLPGADYLATRVTDTELRLQVANMSQGRTLYCTCSARDRLYAEQFFGPGTRLTVL.